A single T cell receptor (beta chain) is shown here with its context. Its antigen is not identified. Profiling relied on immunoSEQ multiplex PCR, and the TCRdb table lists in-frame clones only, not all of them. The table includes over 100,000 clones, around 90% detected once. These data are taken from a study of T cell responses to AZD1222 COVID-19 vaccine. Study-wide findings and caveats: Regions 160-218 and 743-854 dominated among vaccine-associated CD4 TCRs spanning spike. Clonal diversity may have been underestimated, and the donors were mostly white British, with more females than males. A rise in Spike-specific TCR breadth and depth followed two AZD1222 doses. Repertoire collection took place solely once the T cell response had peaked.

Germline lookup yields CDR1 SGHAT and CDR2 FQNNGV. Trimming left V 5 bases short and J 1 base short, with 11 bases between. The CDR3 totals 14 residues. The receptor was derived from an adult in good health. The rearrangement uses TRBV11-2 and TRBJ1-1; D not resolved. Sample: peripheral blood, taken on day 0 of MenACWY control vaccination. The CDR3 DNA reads TGTGCCAGCAGCCAATCCCCATCGAACACTGAAGCTTTCTTT. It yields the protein CASSQSPSNTEAFF.